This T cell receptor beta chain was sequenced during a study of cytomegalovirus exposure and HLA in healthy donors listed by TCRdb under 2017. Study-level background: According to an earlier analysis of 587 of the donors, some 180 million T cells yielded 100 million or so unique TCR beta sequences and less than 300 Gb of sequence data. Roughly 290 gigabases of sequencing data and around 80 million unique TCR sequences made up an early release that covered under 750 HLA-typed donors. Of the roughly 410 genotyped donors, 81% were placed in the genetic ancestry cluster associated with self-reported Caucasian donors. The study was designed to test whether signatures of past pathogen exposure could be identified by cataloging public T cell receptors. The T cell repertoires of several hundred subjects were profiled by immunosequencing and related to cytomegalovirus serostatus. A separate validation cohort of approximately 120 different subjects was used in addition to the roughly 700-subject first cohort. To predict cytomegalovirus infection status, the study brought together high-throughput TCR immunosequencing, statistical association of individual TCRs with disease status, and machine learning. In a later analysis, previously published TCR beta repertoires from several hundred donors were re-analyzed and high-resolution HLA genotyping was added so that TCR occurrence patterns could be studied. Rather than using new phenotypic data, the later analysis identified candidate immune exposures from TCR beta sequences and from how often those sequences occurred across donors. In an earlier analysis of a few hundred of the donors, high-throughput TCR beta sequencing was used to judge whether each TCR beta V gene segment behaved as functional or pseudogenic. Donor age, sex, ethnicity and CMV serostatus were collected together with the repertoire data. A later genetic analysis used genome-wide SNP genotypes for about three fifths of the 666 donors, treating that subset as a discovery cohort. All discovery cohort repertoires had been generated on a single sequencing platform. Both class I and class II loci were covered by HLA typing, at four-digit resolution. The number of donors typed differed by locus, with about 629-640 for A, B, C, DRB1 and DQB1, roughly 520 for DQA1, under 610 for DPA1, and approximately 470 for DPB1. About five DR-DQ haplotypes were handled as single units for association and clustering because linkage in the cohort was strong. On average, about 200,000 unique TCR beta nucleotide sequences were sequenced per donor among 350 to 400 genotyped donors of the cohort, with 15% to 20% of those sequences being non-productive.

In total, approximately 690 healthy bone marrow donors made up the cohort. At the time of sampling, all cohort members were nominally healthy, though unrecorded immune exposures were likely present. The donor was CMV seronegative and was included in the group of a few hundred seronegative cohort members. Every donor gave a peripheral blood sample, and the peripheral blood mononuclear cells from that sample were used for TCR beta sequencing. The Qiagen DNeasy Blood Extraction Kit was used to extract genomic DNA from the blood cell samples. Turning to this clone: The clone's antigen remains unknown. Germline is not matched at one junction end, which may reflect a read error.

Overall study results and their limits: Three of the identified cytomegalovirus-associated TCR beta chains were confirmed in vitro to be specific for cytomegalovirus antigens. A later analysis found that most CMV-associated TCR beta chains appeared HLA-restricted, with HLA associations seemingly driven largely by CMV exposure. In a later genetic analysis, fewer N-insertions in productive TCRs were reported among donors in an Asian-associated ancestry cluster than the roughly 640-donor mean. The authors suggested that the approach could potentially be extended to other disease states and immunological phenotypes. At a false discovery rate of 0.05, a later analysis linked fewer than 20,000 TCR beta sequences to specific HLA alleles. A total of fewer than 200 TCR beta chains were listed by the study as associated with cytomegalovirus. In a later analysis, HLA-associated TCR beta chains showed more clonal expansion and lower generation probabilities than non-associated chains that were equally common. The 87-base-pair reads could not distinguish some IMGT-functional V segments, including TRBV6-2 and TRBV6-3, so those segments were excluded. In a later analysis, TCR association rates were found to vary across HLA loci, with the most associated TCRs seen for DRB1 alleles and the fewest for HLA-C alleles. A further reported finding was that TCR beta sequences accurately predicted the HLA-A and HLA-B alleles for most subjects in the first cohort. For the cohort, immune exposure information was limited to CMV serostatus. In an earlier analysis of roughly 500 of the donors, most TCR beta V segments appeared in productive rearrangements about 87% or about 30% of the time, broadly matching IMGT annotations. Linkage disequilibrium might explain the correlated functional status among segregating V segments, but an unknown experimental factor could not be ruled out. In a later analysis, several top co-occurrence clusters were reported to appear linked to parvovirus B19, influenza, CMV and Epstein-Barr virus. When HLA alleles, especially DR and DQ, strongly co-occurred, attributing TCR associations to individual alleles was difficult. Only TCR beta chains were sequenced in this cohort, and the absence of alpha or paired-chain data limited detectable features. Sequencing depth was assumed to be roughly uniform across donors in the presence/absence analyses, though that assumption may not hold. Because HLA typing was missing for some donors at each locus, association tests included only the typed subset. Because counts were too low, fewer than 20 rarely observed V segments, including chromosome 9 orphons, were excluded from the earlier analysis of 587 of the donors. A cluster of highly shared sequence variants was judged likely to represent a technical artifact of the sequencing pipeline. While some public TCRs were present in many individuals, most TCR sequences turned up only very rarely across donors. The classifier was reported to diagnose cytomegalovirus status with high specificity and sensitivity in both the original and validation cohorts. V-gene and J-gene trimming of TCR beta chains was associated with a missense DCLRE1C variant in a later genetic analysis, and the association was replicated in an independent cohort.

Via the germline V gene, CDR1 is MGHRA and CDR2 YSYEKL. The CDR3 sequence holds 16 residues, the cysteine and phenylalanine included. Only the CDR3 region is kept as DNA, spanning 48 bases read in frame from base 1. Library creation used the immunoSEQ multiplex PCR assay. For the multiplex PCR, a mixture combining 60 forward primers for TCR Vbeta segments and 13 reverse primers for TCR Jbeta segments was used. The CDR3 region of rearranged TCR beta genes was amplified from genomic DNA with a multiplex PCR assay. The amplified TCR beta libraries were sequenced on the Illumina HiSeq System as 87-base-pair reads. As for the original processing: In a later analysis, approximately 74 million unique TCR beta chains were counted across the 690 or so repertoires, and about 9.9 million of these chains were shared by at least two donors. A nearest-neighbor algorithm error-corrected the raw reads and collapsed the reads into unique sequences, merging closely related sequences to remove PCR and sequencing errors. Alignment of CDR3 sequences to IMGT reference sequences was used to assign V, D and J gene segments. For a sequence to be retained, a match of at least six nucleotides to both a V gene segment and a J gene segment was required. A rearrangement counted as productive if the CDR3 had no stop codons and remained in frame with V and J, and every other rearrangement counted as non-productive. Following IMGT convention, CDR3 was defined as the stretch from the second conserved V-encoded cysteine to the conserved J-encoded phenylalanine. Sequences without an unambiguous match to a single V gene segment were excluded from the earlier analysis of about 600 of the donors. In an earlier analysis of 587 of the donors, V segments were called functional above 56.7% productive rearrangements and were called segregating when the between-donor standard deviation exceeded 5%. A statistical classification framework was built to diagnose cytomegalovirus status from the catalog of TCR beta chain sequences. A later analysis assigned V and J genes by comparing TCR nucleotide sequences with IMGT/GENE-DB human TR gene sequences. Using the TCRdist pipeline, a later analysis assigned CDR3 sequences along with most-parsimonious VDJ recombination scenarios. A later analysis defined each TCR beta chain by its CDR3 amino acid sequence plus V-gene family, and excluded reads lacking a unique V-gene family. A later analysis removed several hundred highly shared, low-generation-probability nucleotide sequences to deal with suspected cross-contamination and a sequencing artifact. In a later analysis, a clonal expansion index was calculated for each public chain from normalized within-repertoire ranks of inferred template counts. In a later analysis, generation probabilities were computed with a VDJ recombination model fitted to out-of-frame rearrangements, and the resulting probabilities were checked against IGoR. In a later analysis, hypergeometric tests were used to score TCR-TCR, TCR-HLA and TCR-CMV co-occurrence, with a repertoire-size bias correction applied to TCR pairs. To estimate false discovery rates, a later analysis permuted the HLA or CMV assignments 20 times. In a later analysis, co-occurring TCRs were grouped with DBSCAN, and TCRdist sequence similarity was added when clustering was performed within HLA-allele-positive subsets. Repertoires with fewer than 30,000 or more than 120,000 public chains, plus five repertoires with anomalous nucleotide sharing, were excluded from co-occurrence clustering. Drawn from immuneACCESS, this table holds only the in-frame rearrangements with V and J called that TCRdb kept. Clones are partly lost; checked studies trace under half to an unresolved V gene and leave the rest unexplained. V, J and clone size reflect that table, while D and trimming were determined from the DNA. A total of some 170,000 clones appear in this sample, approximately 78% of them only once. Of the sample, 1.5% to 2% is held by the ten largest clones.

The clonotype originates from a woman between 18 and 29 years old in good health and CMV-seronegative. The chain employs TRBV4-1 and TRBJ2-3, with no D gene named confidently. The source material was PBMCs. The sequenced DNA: TGCGCCGGCAGCCAAGCGCCAGGATCTAACACAGATACGCAGTATTTT. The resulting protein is CAGSQAPGSNTDTQYF.